A single sample is the source of the 18 T cell receptor beta chains below, sequenced in a study of blood T cell repertoires in COVID-19. Clones were read by immunoSEQ multiplex PCR, and TCRdb kept only the in-frame ones, dropping some. The repertoire has around 300,000 clones, roughly nine tenths of them found once; the top ten carry approximately 2%. Sequenced: peripheral blood. The receptors originated from a man aged 18 to 35 with active or convalescent COVID-19.

This sequence joins TRBV12-5 and TRBJ2-2, with TRBD1 matching 8 bases. Losses at the gene ends were 2 bases for V and 6 bases for J; bases not matched to a gene: 8. Germline CDR1 is LGHNT and CDR2 is FRNRAP. CDR3 size: 16 residues. DNA of the CDR3: TGTGCTAGTGGTTTGCCGCAGGGGGCAGGGTCCGGGGAGCTGTTTTTT. This sequence encodes CASGLPQGAGSGELFF.

The chain joins TRBV11-2 to TRBJ2-2, with TRBD2 matching 13 bases. Germline CDR1 reads SGHAT; CDR2 reads FQNNGV. CDR3 size: 17 residues. Unmatched junction bases numbered 3, after V lost 5 bases and J lost 0 bases. In DNA form, the CDR3 reads TGTGCCAGCAGCACTGGGACTAGCGGGACGAACACCGGGGAGCTGTTTTTT. Translating it yields CASSTGTSGTNTGELFF.

The chain couples TRBV5-4 to TRBJ1-1, with D tentatively TRBD1 (5 bases). Trimming pared 0 bases from V and 4 bases from J, leaving 10 bases between. Germline V CDR1 and CDR2: SGHNT, YYREEE (reference sequence). There are 14 residues in the CDR3. The CDR3 loop is CASSLADRSTEAFF. CDR3 DNA sequence: TGTGCCAGCAGCTTGGCCGACAGATCCACTGAAGCTTTCTTT.

This chain uses TRBV15 with TRBJ2-7; TRBD2 aligns across 8 bases. J gave up 4 bases and V 2 bases, and 7 bases lay outside the gene matches. The V gene's germline CDR1 is LNHNV and CDR2 YYDKDF (reference sequence). The CDR3 spans 15 residues. The CDR3 loop is CATSRSTSGRYEQYF. The CDR3 coding sequence is TGTGCCACCAGCAGATCCACTAGCGGACGATACGAGCAGTACTTC.

This rearrangement joins TRBV7-9 to TRBJ1-1; 8 positions match TRBD1. This CDR3 comprises 14 residues. V dropped 5 bases and J dropped 4; count of bases not matched to a gene: 6. The V gene's germline CDR1 is SEHNR and CDR2 FQNEAQ (reference sequence). CDR3 sequence reads: CASSRTGYGTEAFF. CDR3 nucleotide sequence: TGTGCCAGCAGCCGGACAGGGTACGGCACTGAAGCTTTCTTT.

The CDR3 region is CASSWSEDSNYGYTF. Written as DNA, the CDR3 is TGTGCCAGCAGTTGGTCAGAAGACTCTAACTATGGCTACACCTTC. The chain carries TRBV27 and TRBJ1-2; D gene ambiguous. Trimming took 4 bases from V and 0 from J, leaving 12 bases between them. The CDR3 contains 15 residues. Germline assignment: CDR1 MNHEY and CDR2 SMNVEV (reference sequence).

This chain joins TRBV18 and TRBJ1-1; D is possibly TRBD1 (5 bases). The germline CDR1 and CDR2 sequences are KGHSH and LQKENI. CDR3 length equals 15 residues. Trimming shortened V by 3 bases and J by 1 base, and 12 bases separated the two germline ends. The CDR3 DNA reads TGTGCCAGCTCACCCAACAGGCCTTCGAACACTGAAGCTTTCTTT. Translation: CASSPNRPSNTEAFF.

V and J are TRBV7-2 and TRBJ1-5; TRBD1 agrees at 12 bases. CDR1 is SGHTA and CDR2 is FQGNSA in the germline V gene. The CDR3 covers 19 residues. V lost 3 bases to trimming and J lost 0 bases; unmatched junction nucleotides: 9. CDR3 sequence: CASSFSGTGGVGSNQPQHF. The CDR3 nucleotides are TGTGCCAGCAGCTTCTCCGGGACAGGGGGCGTCGGTAGCAATCAGCCCCAGCATTTT.

The rearrangement uses TRBV28 and TRBJ2-3; D may be TRBD2 (6 bases). From germline, CDR1 is MDHEN and CDR2 SYDVKM. V gave up 8 bases and J gave up 4 bases, with 19 bases separating them. CDR3 length equals 15 residues. The CDR3 protein is CASSFGGEKSDTQYF. In nucleotides, the CDR3 is TGTGCCAGCTCCTTCGGAGGGGAGAAGTCAGATACGCAGTATTTT.

This clone was picked up one time. The rearrangement uses TRBV7-8 and TRBJ2-7; 10 nucleotides agree with TRBD2. The CDR3 totals 16 residues. V lost 5 bases, J lost 0 bases, and 7 bases stayed unmatched. Germline CDR1 and CDR2: SGHVS and FQNEAQ. The CDR3 DNA sequence: TGTGCCAGCAGCCCCAAACCTAGCGGGAGCTCCTACGAGCAGTACTTC. As protein: CASSPKPSGSSYEQYF.

CDR3 DNA: TGTGCCAGCAGTTACACAGGGAACCTTCCGGATGGCTACACCTTC. It translates to CASSYTGNLPDGYTF. The chain joins TRBV6-5 to TRBJ1-2, with a weak D call TRBD1 (6 bases). V lost 2 bases, J lost 6 bases, and 16 bases lay in between. The CDR3 length is 15 residues. Germline V gives CDR1 MNHEY, CDR2 SVGAGI.

The chain joins TRBV6-2 or TRBV6-3 to TRBJ1-5; D gene ambiguous. CDR3 length: 15 amino acids. The V end lost 1 base, the J end lost 4 bases, and 11 bases lay between the germline ends. The V gene's germline CDR1 is MNHEY and CDR2 SVGEGT. CDR3: CASSYLERENQPQHF. Written as DNA, the CDR3 is TGTGCCAGCAGTTACTTGGAGAGGGAGAATCAGCCCCAGCATTTT.

This sequence joins TRBV6-1 and TRBJ1-1, with D hard to call. V was cut by 6 bases and J by 6 bases, with 17 bases left in between. Germline loops: CDR1 MNHNS, CDR2 SASEGT. The CDR3 runs 14 residues. The CDR3 nucleotides are TGTGCCAGCAGCCCCTCTACTCCCCGCGCTGAAGCTTTCTTT. Translated, it gives CASSPSTPRAEAFF.

The chain couples TRBV4-1 to TRBJ2-1; 16 bases map to TRBD2. J was trimmed by 0 bases and V by 3 bases; bases with no gene match: 5. CDR3 length equals 19 residues. CDR1 and CDR2 from the germline V gene are MGHRA and YSYEKL. The CDR3 DNA is TGCGCCAGCAGCCACTTAGGGACTAGCGGGAGGGTCTCCTACAATGAGCAGTTCTTC. Its protein is CASSHLGTSGRVSYNEQFF.

This clone was observed a single time. In nucleotides, the CDR3 is TGTGCCAGCAGGCTGAGTCGGGATGAGCAGTTCTTC. Translated, it gives CASRLSRDEQFF. The chain uses TRBV28 and TRBJ2-1; no definite D call. Germline V gene lookup returns CDR1 MDHEN and CDR2 SYDVKM. V lost 6 bases, J lost 8 bases, and 11 bases lay in between. This CDR3 is 12 amino acids long.

This chain connects TRBV5-6 to TRBJ1-5, with 7 positions matching TRBD1. The CDR3 extends over 16 amino acids. The V and J ends lost 2 bases and 9 bases, in that order; junction bases with no gene match: 14. Germline V CDR1 and CDR2: SGHDT, YYEEEE. CDR3 amino acids: CASSLGQGVSGSPQHF. CDR3 in DNA: TGTGCCAGCAGCTTAGGGCAGGGGGTGAGTGGATCGCCCCAGCATTTT.

The genes are TRBV13 and TRBJ2-7; 9 nucleotides line up with TRBD2. CDR1 PRHDT and CDR2 FYEKMQ come from the germline V gene (reference sequence). After removal of 0 bases from V and 4 bases from J, the junction contained 4 bases not matched to a gene. CDR3 length equals 15 residues. CDR3 loop: CASSLGASGTYEQYF. The CDR3, as DNA: TGTGCCAGCAGCTTAGGGGCTAGCGGGACGTACGAGCAGTACTTC.

This clone was seen a single time. This chain joins TRBV5-1 and TRBJ2-7; 12 bases fit TRBD2. The CDR3 extends over 16 amino acids. J gave up 2 bases and V 4 bases, and 7 bases lay outside the gene matches. Germline V lookup: CDR1 SGHRS, CDR2 YFSETQ. This CDR3 reads CASSEGTSGFTYEQYF. For the CDR3, the DNA is TGCGCCAGCAGCGAGGGGACTAGCGGGTTTACCTACGAGCAGTACTTC.